One and the same sample provided the 21 T cell receptor beta chains below, sequenced in a study of T cells after yellow fever vaccination. TCRdb re-derived calls from the 5' RACE reads in MiXCR, one entry per CDR3 protein. Of a few hundred thousand distinct CDR3 sequences listed, 4.1% are singletons. The sequencing here drew on PBMCs, taken 5 days after the yellow fever booster vaccination. The receptors originated from a man between 18 and 35 years old who received the YFV17D yellow fever vaccine.

This clonotype was detected a few times. Here the CDR3 reads CSARDSLDGSTIYF. The CDR3 DNA follows: TGCAGTGCTAGGGATTCGCTCGATGGGAGCACCATATATTTT. V gene TRBV20-1 combines with J gene TRBJ1-3; D not certain. Germline CDR1 and CDR2: DFQATT and SNEGSKA (reference sequence). This CDR3 comprises 14 residues. V was clipped by 3 bases and J by 9 bases, with 18 bases between them.

This clonotype was seen many times. The V and J genes are TRBV6-2 or TRBV6-3 and TRBJ2-5; unclear D gene. Germline V gene lookup returns CDR1 MNHEY and CDR2 SVGEGT. V gave up 4 bases and J gave up 5 bases, with 14 bases separating them. The CDR3 has 14 residues. CDR3 sequence: CASSSVTVGETQYF. CDR3 nucleotide sequence: TGTGCCAGCAGTTCCGTAACGGTAGGGGAGACCCAGTACTTC.

The CDR3 sequence: CASRFRRGVDYGYTF. The CDR3 DNA sequence: TGTGCCAGCAGATTTCGACGTGGAGTCGACTATGGCTACACCTTC. The chain combines TRBV9 with TRBJ1-2; no definite D call. Trimming took off 5 bases at V and 3 bases at J, with 17 bases between the two ends. The germline CDR1 and CDR2 sequences are SGDLS and YYNGEE. The CDR3 covers 15 residues.

This clonotype was seen only a few times. CDR3 DNA: TGTGCCATCAGTGATAAACGGGGGGAAAAACTGTTTTTT. Translated: CAISDKRGEKLFF. The chain combines TRBV10-3 with TRBJ1-4; D perhaps matches TRBD1 (5 bases). CDR3 length: 13 residues. Germline CDR1 and CDR2: ENHRY and SYGVKD. The V end was cut by 3 bases, the J end by 8 bases, with 10 bases between.

This clonotype was recorded many times. The chain couples TRBV4-3 to TRBJ2-3; the match to TRBD1 covers 9 bases. Trimming cost V 3 bases and J 3 bases; bases outside gene matches: 7. The CDR3 spans 16 residues. From germline, CDR1 is LGHNA and CDR2 YSLEER. In DNA form, the CDR3 reads TGCGCCAGCAGCCACCCCGGGACAGGGACGACAGATACGCAGTATTTT. This translates into CASSHPGTGTTDTQYF.

This clonotype was counted once. The gene calls are TRBV7-3 and TRBJ2-1; tentatively, D is TRBD1 or TRBD2 (5 bases each). CDR1 SGHTA and CDR2 FQGTGA come from the germline V gene. The CDR3 contains 16 residues. Trimming removed 6 bases at V and 4 bases at J, with 19 bases between. The CDR3 is CASSITPGRQYNEQFF. The CDR3 nucleotides are TGTGCCAGCAGTATTACCCCGGGACGTCAATACAATGAGCAGTTCTTC.

The chain combines TRBV6-2 or TRBV6-3 with TRBJ2-1, with 13 nucleotides matching TRBD2. The V gene's germline CDR1 is MNHEY and CDR2 SVGEGT. The CDR3 length is 16 residues. Trimming took 2 bases from V and 2 from J; bases not matched to a gene: 0. The CDR3 region has the DNA TGTGCCAGCAGTTACACTAGCGGGGGGGCCTACAATGAGCAGTTCTTC. Its translation: CASSYTSGGAYNEQFF.

This clonotype was found many times. The V call is TRBV4-1, the J call TRBJ1-3; possibly TRBD1 for D (5 bases). With 4 bases removed from V and 4 bases from J, the gap between germline ends came to 20 bases. In germline, CDR1 is MGHRA, CDR2 YSYEKL. The CDR3 contains 17 residues. The CDR3 bases are TGCGCCAGCAGCCGGGCAGGGCTAATACTACGCGGAAACACCATATATTTT. It is translated as CASSRAGLILRGNTIYF.

This clonotype turned up a few times. This chain links TRBV6-2 or TRBV6-3 with TRBJ1-2, with no clear D. Trimming pared 5 bases from V and 3 bases from J, leaving 7 bases between. The germline V gene encodes CDR1 MNHEY and CDR2 SVGEGT. CDR3 length: 12 amino acids. The DNA of the CDR3 is TGTGCCAGCAGTCACGGGGACTATGGCTACACCTTC. It specifies CASSHGDYGYTF.

In this sample, this clonotype turned up many times. The chain uses TRBV29-1 and TRBJ2-5, with D hard to call. This CDR3 is built from 12 residues. Trimming took off 0 bases at V and 3 bases at J, with 5 bases between the two ends. Germline V gene data show CDR1 as SQVTM and CDR2 as ANQGSEA. Here the CDR3 reads CSVEEREETQYF. CDR3 sequence (DNA): TGCAGCGTTGAAGAAAGAGAAGAGACCCAGTACTTC. The whole variable domain, filled in from reference TRBV29-1 and TRBJ2-5, reads SAVISQKPSRDICQRGTSLTIQCQVDSQVTMMFWYRQQPGQSLTLIATANQGSEATYESGFVIDKFPISRPNLTFSTLTVSNMSPEDSSIYLCSVEEREETQYFGPGTRLLVL.

The sample holds a few counts of this clonotype. This rearrangement joins TRBV7-2 to TRBJ1-2, with 8 bases aligning to TRBD1. Per the germline V gene, CDR1 is SGHTA and CDR2 is FQGNSA. The CDR3 is made up of 15 amino acids. V was clipped by 6 bases and J by 4 bases; unmatched bases: 10. The chain's CDR3 is CASRRQGTLSYGYTF. The CDR3 bases are TGTGCCAGCAGGAGACAGGGGACTCTGTCCTATGGCTACACCTTC.

CDR3 residues: CAIRGAPFSYEQYF. CDR3 sequence (DNA): TGTGCCATCAGGGGAGCCCCTTTCTCCTACGAGCAGTACTTC. J is TRBJ2-7 and V is TRBV10-3, with D maybe TRBD2 (5 bases). V was clipped by 6 bases and J by 0 bases, with 12 bases between them. The CDR3 has 14 amino acids. CDR1 is ENHRY and CDR2 is SYGVKD in the germline V gene.

In this sample, this clonotype turned up a few times. The chain has TRBV27 and TRBJ2-1; maybe TRBD1 (5 bases). The V end lost 7 bases, the J end lost 8 bases, and 12 bases lay between the germline ends. The CDR3 contains 12 residues. Germline V gene sequence: CDR1 MNHEY, CDR2 SMNVEV (reference sequence). Written as DNA, the CDR3 is TGTGCCAGCATGACAGTCAACGATGAGCAGTTCTTC. The encoded protein is CASMTVNDEQFF.

This clonotype was seen only a few times. V usage is TRBV12-3 or TRBV12-4 and J usage is TRBJ2-3; D gene ambiguous. This CDR3 has 13 amino acids. V was shortened by 4 bases and J by 4 bases, with 9 bases between the two germline ends. The CDR3 is CASSSTTADTQYF. The CDR3 nucleotides read TGTGCCAGCAGTTCAACTACGGCAGATACGCAGTATTTT.

The chain has TRBV6-1 and TRBJ2-1; TRBD1 matches at 7 bases. This CDR3 is built from 16 residues. Germline-derived CDR1 and CDR2 are MNHNS and SASEGT. The V gene end was trimmed by 6 bases and the J gene end by 5 bases; junction bases not matched to a gene: 13. The CDR3 DNA reads as TGTGCCAGCAGAGACCGACTTGCAGGGGGAGACAATGAGCAGTTCTTC. Residues: CASRDRLAGGDNEQFF.

For the CDR3, the DNA is TGTGCCAGCAGCTTTCAACCCGGGGGGCAAGAGACCCAGTACTTC. Protein product: CASSFQPGGQETQYF. The chain couples TRBV7-3 to TRBJ2-5; 7 positions agree with TRBD2. J gave up 2 bases and V 3 bases, and 6 bases lay outside the gene matches. Germline CDR1 SGHTA, CDR2 FQGTGA. The CDR3 length is 15 residues.

This clonotype was seen ten or more times. The chain combines TRBV7-2 with TRBJ2-5, with 11 bases lining up with TRBD2. This CDR3 is 13 amino acids long. CDR1 and CDR2 (germline): SGHTA, FQGNSA. V lost 5 bases to trimming and J lost 5 bases; unmatched junction nucleotides: 1. CDR3 amino acids: CASSGLAGETQYF. In DNA, the CDR3 is TGTGCCAGCAGCGGACTAGCGGGTGAGACCCAGTACTTC.

This clonotype was seen a handful of times. The V call is TRBV7-3, the J call TRBJ2-1; D assignment may be TRBD1 or TRBD2 (5 bases each). This CDR3 has 14 amino acids. Between the trimmed V and J ends, which lost 2 bases and 7 bases, there was a span of 12 bases. Per the germline V gene, CDR1 is SGHTA and CDR2 is FQGTGA. The CDR3 loop reads CASSLERGTNEQFF. Written as DNA, the CDR3 is TGTGCCAGCAGCTTAGAGAGGGGTACGAATGAGCAGTTCTTC. The complete variable domain, with remaining parts taken from reference TRBV7-3 and TRBJ2-1, reads GAGVSQTPSNKVTEKGKYVELRCDPISGHTALYWYRQSLGQGPEFLIYFQGTGAADDSGLPNDRFFAVRPEGSVSTLKIQRTERGDSAVYLCASSLERGTNEQFFGPGTRLTVL.

The sample holds many counts of this clonotype. The genes are TRBV10-1 and TRBJ2-7, with D perhaps TRBD1 (5 bases). The CDR3 spans 9 residues. V dropped 9 bases and J dropped 6 bases, with 6 bases sitting between them. From germline, CDR1 is WNHNN and CDR2 SYGVQD (reference sequence). Written as DNA, the CDR3 is TGCGCCAGAGGGGTCGAGCAGTACGTC. Protein: CARGVEQYV.

This clonotype was counted a few times. The rearrangement uses TRBV20-1 and TRBJ1-5; no clear D gene. Germline CDR1 is DFQATT and CDR2 is SNEGSKA (reference sequence). The CDR3 covers 18 residues. Trimming stripped 0 bases from V and 0 bases from J, with 18 bases between. CDR3 loop: CSARDFRYAGLSNQPQHF. The DNA for the CDR3 is TGCAGTGCTAGAGATTTCCGGTATGCAGGCCTTAGCAATCAGCCCCAGCATTTT.

This clonotype was detected a few times. This chain joins TRBV12-3 or TRBV12-4 and TRBJ2-1; 13 bases line up with TRBD2. The junction had 4 bases not matched to a gene; V was cut back by 3 bases and J by 8 bases. CDR3 length: 15 residues. CDR3 sequence: CASSFGLAGVDEQFF. CDR3 DNA sequence: TGTGCCAGCAGTTTCGGACTAGCGGGGGTAGATGAGCAGTTCTTC.